The sequence of this T cell receptor beta chain was determined in a study of Ad26.COV2.S vaccination and SARS-CoV-2 variants. Whole-study context: The authors gave Ad26.COV2.S intramuscularly, either once or twice 56 days apart.

Study-level points and caveats: Relative to placebo recipients, vaccine recipients exhibited elevated spike-specific TCR breadth. TCR breadth and depth estimates may have understated total T cell responses.

Clones were read by immunoSEQ multiplex PCR, and TCRdb kept only the in-frame ones, dropping some. The top ten clones hold over 1.5% of a sample with more than 400,000 clones, around 92% of them seen once. On this clone: The target antigen is unknown.

The CDR3 spans 12 residues. Trimming stripped 7 bases from V and 9 bases from J, with 13 bases between. Treatment denoted: roughly 20 received Ad26.COV2.S at low or high dose, single or two shots; 5 received placebo; per-sample allocation not given. The study sampled participants on day 63 after the first vaccine or placebo injection. Boston hosted the donor, who was an adult aged 18-55 years. The sequence came from a person aged 18-65 years who received the Ad26.COV2.S COVID-19 vaccine or a placebo. The V gene is TRBV12-3 or TRBV12-4, the J gene TRBJ2-1; D call uncertain. The sample consisted of peripheral blood, taken in a trial of Ad26.COV2.S vaccine versus placebo. The CDR3 reads CASTLEAGEQFF. The CDR3 region has the DNA TGTGCCAGCACCCTAGAAGCAGGTGAGCAGTTCTTC.